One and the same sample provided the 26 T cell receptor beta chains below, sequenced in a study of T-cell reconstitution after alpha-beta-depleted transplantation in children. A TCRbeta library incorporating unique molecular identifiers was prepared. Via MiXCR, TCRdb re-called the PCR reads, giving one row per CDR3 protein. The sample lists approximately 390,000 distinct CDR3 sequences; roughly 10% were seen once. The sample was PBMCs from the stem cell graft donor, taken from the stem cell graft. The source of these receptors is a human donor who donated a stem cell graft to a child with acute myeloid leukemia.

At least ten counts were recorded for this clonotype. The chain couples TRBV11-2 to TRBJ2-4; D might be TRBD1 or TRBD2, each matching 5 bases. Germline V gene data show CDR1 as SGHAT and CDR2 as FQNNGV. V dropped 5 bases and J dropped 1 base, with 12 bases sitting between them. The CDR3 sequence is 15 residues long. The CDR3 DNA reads TGTGCCAGCAGCATTGGGGGTATGGCCAAAAACATTCAGTACTTC. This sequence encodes CASSIGGMAKNIQYF.

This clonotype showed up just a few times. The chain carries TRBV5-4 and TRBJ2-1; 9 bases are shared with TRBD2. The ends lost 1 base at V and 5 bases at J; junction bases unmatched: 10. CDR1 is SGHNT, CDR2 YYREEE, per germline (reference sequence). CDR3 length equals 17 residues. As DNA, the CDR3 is TGTGCCAGCAGCTTGACTCCACTAGCGGGTTTCAACAATGAGCAGTTCTTC. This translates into CASSLTPLAGFNNEQFF.

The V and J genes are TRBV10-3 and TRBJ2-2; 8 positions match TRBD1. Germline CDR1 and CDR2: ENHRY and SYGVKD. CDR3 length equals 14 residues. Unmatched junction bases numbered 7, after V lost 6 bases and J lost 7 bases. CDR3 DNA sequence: TGTGCCATCAGGATGGGACAGGCTAACGGGGAGCTGTTTTTT. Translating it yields CAIRMGQANGELFF.

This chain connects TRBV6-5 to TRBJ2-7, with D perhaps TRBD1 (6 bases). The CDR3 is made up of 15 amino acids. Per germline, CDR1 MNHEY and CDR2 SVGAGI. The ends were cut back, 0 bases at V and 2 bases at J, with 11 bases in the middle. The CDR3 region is CASSYSTGPTYEQYF. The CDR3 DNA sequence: TGTGCCAGCAGTTACTCGACAGGTCCGACCTACGAGCAGTACTTC.

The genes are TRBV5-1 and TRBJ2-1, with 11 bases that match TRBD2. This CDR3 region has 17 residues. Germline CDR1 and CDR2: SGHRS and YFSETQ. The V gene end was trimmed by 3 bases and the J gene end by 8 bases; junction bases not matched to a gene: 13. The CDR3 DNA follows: TGCGCCAGCAGCTCCTTAGCGGGAGGGCCTCGAGGGGATGAGCAGTTCTTC. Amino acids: CASSSLAGGPRGDEQFF.

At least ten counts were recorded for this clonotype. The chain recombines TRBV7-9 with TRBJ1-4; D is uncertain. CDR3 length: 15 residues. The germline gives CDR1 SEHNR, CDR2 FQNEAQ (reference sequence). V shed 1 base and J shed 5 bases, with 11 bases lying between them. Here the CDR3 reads CASSLDRYDNEKLFF. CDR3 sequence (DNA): TGTGCCAGCAGCTTAGATCGATATGACAATGAAAAACTGTTTTTT. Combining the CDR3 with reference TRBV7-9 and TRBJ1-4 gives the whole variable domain DTGVSQNPRHKITKRGQNVTFRCDPISEHNRLYWYRQTLGQGPEFLTYFQNEAQLEKSRLLSDRFSAERPKGSFSTLEIQRTEQGDSAMYLCASSLDRYDNEKLFFGSGTQLSVL.

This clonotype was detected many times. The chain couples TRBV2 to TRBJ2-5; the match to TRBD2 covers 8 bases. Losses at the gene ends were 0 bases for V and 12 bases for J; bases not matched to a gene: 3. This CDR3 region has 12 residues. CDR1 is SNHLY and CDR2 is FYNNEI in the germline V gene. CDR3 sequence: CASSEALLAEYF. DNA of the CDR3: TGTGCCAGCAGTGAAGCGCTACTAGCGGAGTACTTC.

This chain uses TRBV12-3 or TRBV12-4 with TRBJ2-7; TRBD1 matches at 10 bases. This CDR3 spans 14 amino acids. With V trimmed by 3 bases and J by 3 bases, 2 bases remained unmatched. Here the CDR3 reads CASSFRDRGYEQYF. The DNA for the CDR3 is TGTGCCAGCAGTTTCCGGGACAGGGGCTACGAGCAGTACTTC.

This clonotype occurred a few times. The CDR3 bases are TGCAGTGCTGCCGGGACAGGGAAAGAGACCCAGTACTTC. Translated: CSAAGTGKETQYF. This rearrangement joins TRBV20-1 to TRBJ2-5; 9 bases map to TRBD1. Germline V CDR1 and CDR2: DFQATT, SNEGSKA (reference sequence). This CDR3 comprises 13 residues. The trim removed 5 bases at V and 3 bases at J, leaving 4 bases unmatched.

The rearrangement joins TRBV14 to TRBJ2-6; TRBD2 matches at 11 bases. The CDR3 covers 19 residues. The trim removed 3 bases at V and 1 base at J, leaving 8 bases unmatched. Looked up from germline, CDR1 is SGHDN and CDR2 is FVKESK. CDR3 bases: TGTGCCAGCAGCCACCCGGGACTAGCGGAAAGATCTGGGGCCAACGTCCTGACTTTC. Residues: CASSHPGLAERSGANVLTF.

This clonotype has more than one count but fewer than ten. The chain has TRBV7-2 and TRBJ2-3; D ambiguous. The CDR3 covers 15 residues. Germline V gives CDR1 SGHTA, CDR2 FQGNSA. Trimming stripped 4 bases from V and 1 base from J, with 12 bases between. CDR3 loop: CASSYQATRTDTQYF. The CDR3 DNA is TGTGCCAGCAGCTATCAGGCAACACGCACAGATACGCAGTATTTT.

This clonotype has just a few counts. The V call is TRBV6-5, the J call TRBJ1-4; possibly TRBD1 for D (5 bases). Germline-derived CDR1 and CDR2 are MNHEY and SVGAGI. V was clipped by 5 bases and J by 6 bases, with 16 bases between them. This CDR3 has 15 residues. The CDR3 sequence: CASSIPGLPHEKLFF. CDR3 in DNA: TGTGCCAGCAGTATACCGGGACTACCGCATGAAAAACTGTTTTTT.

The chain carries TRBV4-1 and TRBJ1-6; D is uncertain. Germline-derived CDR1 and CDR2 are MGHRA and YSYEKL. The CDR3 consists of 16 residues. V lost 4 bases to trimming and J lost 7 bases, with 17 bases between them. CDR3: CASSPPSRDRNSPLHF. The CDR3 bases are TGCGCCAGCAGCCCACCTTCTAGGGATAGAAATTCACCCCTCCACTTT.

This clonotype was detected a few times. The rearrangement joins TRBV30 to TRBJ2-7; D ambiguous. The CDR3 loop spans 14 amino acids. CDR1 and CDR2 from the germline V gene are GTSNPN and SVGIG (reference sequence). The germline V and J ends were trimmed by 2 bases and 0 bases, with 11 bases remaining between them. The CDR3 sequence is CAWSTKGLSYEQYF. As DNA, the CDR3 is TGTGCCTGGAGTACCAAAGGGCTCTCCTACGAGCAGTACTTC.

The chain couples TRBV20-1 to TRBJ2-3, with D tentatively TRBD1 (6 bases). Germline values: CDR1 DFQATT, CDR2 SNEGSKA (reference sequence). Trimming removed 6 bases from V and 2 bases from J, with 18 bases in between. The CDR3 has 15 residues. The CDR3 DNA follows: TGCAGTGCCCATGACAGGAAAGGGTACACAGATACGCAGTATTTT. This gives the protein CSAHDRKGYTDTQYF.

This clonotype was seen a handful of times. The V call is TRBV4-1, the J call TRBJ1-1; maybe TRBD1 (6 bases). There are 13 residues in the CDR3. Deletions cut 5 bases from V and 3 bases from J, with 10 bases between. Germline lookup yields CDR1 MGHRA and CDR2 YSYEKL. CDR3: CASSGGGDTEAFF. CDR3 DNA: TGCGCCAGCAGCGGAGGGGGTGACACTGAAGCTTTCTTT.

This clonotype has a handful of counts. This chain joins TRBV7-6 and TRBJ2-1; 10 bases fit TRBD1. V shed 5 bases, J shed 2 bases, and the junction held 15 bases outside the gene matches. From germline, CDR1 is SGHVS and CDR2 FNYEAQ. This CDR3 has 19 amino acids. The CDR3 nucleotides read TGTGCCAGCAGCCGGCGACAGGGGGCTGGGCTAGCGGCCTACAATGAGCAGTTCTTC. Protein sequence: CASSRRQGAGLAAYNEQFF.

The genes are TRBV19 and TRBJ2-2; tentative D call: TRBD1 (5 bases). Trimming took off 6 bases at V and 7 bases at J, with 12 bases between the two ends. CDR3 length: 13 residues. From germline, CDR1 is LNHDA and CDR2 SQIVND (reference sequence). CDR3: CASSNRGYGELFF. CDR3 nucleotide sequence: TGTGCCAGTAGCAATAGGGGTTACGGGGAGCTGTTTTTT.

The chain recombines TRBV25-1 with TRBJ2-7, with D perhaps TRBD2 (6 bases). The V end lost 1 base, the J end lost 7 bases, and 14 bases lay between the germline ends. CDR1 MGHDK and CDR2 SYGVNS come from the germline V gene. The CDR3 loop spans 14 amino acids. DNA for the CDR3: TGTGCCAGCAGTGAATTTGGAGGGGCGGAGGAGCAGTACTTC. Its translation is CASSEFGGAEEQYF.

DNA of the CDR3: TGTGCCAGCAGCCAAGAACGGTTACAAGAGACCCAGTACTTC. The encoded protein is CASSQERLQETQYF. The V gene is TRBV7-2, the J gene TRBJ2-5; D is unresolved. CDR3 length equals 14 residues. CDR1 is SGHTA, CDR2 FQGNSA, per germline. Trimming removed 5 bases from V and 2 bases from J, with 12 bases in between.

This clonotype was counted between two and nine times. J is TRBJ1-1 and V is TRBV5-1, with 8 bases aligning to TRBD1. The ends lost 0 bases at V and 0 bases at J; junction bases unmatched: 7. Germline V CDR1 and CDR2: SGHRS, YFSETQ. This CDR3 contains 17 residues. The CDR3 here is CASSLDRGTYMNTEAFF. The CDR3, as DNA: TGCGCCAGCAGCTTGGACAGGGGGACTTACATGAACACTGAAGCTTTCTTT.

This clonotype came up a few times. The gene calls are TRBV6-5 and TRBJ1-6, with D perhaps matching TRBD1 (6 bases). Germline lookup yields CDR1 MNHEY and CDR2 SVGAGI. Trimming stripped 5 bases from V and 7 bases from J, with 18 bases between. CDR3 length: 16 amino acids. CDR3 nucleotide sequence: TGTGCCAGCAGTCTCTACAGGGATACGATCAATTCACCCCTCCACTTT. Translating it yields CASSLYRDTINSPLHF.

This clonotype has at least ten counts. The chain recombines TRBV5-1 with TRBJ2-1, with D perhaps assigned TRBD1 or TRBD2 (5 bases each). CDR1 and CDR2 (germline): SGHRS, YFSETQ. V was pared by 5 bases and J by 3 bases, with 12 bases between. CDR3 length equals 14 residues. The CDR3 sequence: CASRGVPGYNEQFF. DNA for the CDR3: TGCGCCAGCAGGGGGGTACCTGGCTACAATGAGCAGTTCTTC.

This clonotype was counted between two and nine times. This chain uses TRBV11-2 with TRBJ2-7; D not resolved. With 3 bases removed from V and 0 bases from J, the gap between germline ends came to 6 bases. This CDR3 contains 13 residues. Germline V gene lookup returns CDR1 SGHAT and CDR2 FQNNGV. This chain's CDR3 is CASSLRFSYEQYF. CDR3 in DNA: TGTGCCAGCAGCTTGAGATTCTCCTACGAGCAGTACTTC.

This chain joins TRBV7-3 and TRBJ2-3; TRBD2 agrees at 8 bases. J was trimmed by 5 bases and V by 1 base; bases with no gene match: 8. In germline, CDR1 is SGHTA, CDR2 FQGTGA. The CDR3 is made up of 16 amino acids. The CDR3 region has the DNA TGTGCCAGCAGCTTAAGGGCTAGCGGGTATTTAGATACGCAGTATTTT. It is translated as CASSLRASGYLDTQYF.

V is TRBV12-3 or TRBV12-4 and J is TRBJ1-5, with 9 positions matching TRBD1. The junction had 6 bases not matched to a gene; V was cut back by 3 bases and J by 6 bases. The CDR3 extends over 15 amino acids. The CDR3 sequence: CASSLGTGFGQPQHF. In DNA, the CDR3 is TGTGCCAGCAGTTTGGGGACAGGGTTCGGTCAGCCCCAGCATTTT.